This TCR beta chain was found in a study of beta chain features in type 1 diabetes. At the level of the study: Analysis included around 110,000,000 sorted cells drawn from all samples.

Expressed TCRB transcripts got sequenced, as all isolated RNA was reverse transcribed. TCRdb's copy holds only in-frame clones and misses some; the assay was immunoSEQ multiplex PCR. The sample lists hundreds of thousands of clones, roughly 70% occurring once. Trimming shortened V by 6 bases and J by 4 bases, and 15 bases separated the two germline ends. The CDR3 runs 14 residues. The germline V gene has CDR1 MNHEY and CDR2 SMNVEV (reference sequence). This TCR derives from a man between 25 and 39 years old in good health. The chain couples TRBV27 to TRBJ1-2; a possible D gene is TRBD1 (6 bases). The sequenced material came from naive CD4+ T cells from blood. For the CDR3, the DNA is TGTGCCAGCAGAAGTACAGGGTCGGCCTATGGCTACACCTTC. This gives the protein CASRSTGSAYGYTF.